The subject of this entry is one TCR beta chain. The antigen remains undetermined. Germline V gene lookup returns CDR1 DFQATT and CDR2 SNEGSKA (reference sequence). Trimming cost V 4 bases and J 1 base, with 10 bases left between them. This CDR3 is 13 amino acids long. The sample belongs to a study of T cell repertoires in cytomegalovirus infection. Study details: Epitope selection comprised recently identified HLA-C-restricted CMV epitopes and well-studied HLA-B-restricted CMV epitopes.

Study-wide results and limits: The study identified carriers of CMV plus the relevant HLA from cumulative public TCR beta family frequency.

TCRdb itself ran the reads through MiXCR, one entry per CDR3 protein. Among approximately 350,000 distinct CDR3 sequences, about 35% were seen once, and the ten largest hold approximately 15%. This TCR came from a human donor in good health (CMV status not recorded). Some clones in this sample may be carry-over from other donors' samples. The input for sequencing was cultured PBMCs, taken from culture after CMV antigen stimulation. J is TRBJ2-5 and V is TRBV20-1; D remains ambiguous. The CDR3 region has the DNA TGCAGTGCTATTATGACACCCCAAGAGACCCAGTACTTC. Protein sequence: CSAIMTPQETQYF.